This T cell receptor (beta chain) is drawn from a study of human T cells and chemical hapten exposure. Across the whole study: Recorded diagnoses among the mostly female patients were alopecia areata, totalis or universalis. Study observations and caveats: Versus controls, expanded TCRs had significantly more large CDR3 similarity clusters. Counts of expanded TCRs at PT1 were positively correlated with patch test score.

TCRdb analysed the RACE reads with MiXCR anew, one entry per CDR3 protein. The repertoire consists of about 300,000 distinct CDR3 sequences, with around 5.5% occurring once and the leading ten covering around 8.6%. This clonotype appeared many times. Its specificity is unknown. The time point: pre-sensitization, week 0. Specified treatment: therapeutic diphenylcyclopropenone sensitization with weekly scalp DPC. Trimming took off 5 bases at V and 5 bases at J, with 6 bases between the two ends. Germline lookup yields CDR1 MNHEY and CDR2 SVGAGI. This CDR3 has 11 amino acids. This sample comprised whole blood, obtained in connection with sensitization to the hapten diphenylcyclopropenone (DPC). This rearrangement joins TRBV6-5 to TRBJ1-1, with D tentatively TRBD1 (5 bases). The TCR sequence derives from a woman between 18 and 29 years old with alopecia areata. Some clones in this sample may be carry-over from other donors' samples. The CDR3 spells CASSRGTEAFF. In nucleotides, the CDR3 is TGTGCCAGCAGTCGGGGGACTGAAGCTTTCTTT.